The clone carrying this TCR beta chain was recorded only once. The conserved phenylalanine or tryptophan normally closing the CDR3 is absent here, so this likely arose from a read error. RNA transcripts were the template for amplifying TCR beta CDR3 regions. First-round RT-PCR with HTBI primers amplified the TCR CDR3 region. A single record per CDR3 protein comes from TCRdb applying MiXCR to the multiplex PCR reads. Here the sample spans 85,000 to 110,000 distinct CDR3 sequences, roughly 50% being singletons. The data stem from a study of T cells in Graves' hyperthyroidism and ophthalmopathy. The CDR3 spans 14 residues.

The receptor was isolated from a man in his forties or fifties with Graves' hyperthyroidism. The chain carries TRBV12-3 or TRBV12-4 and TRBJ2-7; perhaps TRBD2 as D (6 bases). Source material: blood. The CDR3 loop is CASRLAGGPREQYC. The CDR3 coding sequence is TGTGCCAGCAGATTAGCAGGAGGGCCGAGAGAGCAGTACTGC.